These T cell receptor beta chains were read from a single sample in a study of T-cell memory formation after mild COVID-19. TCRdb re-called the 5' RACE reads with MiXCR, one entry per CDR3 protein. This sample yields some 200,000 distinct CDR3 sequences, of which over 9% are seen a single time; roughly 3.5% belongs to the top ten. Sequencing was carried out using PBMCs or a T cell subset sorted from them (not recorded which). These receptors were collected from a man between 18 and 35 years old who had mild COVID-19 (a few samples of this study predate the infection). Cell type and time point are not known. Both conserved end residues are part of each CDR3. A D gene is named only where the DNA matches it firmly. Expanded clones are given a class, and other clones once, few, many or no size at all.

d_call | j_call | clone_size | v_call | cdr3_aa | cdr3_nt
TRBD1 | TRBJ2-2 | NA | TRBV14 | CASSRGTGRTGELFF | TGTGCCAGCAGCCGGGGGACAGGACGGACCGGGGAGCTGTTTTTT
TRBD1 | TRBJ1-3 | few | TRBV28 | CASKGQGGGNTIYF | TGTGCCAGCAAGGGACAGGGGGGCGGAAACACCATATATTTT
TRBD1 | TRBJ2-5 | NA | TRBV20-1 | CSARDPGTGEETQYF | TGCAGTGCTAGAGATCCCGGGACAGGGGAAGAGACCCAGTACTTC
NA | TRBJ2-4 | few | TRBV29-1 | CSVGWGVNIQYF | TGCAGCGTTGGGTGGGGGGTCAACATTCAGTACTTC
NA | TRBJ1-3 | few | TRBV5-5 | CASSLTVISGNTIYF | TGTGCCAGCAGCTTGACAGTCATCTCTGGAAACACCATATATTTT
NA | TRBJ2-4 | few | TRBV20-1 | CSAGRLAKNIQYF | TGCAGTGCTGGACGGCTAGCCAAAAACATTCAGTACTTC
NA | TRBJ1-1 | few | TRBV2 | CASSPEGGYTEAFF | TGTGCCAGCAGTCCCGAGGGCGGTTACACTGAAGCTTTCTTT
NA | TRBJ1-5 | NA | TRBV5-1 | CASSSQGLSNQPQHF | TGCGCCAGCAGCTCGCAGGGGTTGAGCAATCAGCCCCAGCATTTT
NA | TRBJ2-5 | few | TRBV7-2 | CASSPTKTQYF | TGTGCCAGCAGTCCCACGAAGACCCAGTACTTC
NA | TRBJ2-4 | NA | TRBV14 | CASSQPGIAKNIQYF | TGTGCCAGCAGCCAACCGGGGATAGCCAAAAACATTCAGTACTTC
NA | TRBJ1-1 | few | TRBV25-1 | CASEWTGTEAFF | TGTGCCAGTGAATGGACGGGCACTGAAGCTTTCTTT
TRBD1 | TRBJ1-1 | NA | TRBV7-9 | CASSLGDRPNTEAFF | TGTGCCAGCAGCTTAGGGGACAGGCCGAACACTGAAGCTTTCTTT
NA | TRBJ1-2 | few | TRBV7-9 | CASSPNRVAGYTF | TGTGCCAGCAGCCCCAACAGGGTAGCTGGCTACACCTTC
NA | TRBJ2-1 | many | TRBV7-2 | CASSSDGINEQFF | TGTGCCAGCAGCTCCGACGGAATCAATGAGCAGTTCTTC
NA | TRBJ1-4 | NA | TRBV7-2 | CASSPSKDPNEKLFF | TGTGCCAGCAGCCCTTCCAAGGACCCGAATGAAAAACTGTTTTTT
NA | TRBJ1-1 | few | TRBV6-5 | CASSYSIEGRGAFF | TGTGCCAGCAGTTACTCGATTGAGGGCAGGGGAGCTTTCTTT
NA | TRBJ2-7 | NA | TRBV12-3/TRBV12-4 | CASSTYTSSYEQYF | TGTGCCAGCAGCACATATACGAGCTCCTACGAGCAGTACTTC
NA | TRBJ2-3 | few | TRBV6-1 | CASSDGGYRTDTQYF | TGTGCCAGCAGTGATGGAGGGTATCGGACAGATACGCAGTATTTT
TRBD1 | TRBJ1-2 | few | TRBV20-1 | CSARRGLLYGYTF | TGCAGTGCCCGTAGGGGGCTCCTCTATGGCTACACCTTC
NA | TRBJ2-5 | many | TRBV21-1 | CASSNDTGRGETQYF | TGTGCCAGCAGCAACGATACAGGAAGGGGAGAGACCCAGTACTTC
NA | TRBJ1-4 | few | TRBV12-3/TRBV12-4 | CASKTTNEKLFF | TGTGCCAGCAAGACAACTAATGAAAAACTGTTTTTT
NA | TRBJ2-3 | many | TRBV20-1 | CSAFNPLVRESTDTQYF | TGCAGTGCTTTCAACCCCTTGGTCAGGGAGAGCACAGATACGCAGTATTTT
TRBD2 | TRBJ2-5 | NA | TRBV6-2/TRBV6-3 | CASSTGSASGAQYF | TGTGCCAGCAGTACCGGGTCGGCCAGCGGGGCCCAGTACTTC
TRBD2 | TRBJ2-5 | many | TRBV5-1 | CASTRGGADTRETQYF | TGCGCCAGCACGCGGGGGGGGGCCGACACCAGGGAGACCCAGTACTTC
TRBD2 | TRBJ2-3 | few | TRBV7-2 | CASKGLAGGSTDTQYF | TGTGCCAGCAAGGGACTAGCGGGGGGGAGCACAGATACGCAGTATTTT
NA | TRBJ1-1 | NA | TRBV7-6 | CASSPRTGPTEAFF | TGTGCCAGCAGCCCCAGGACGGGACCCACTGAAGCTTTCTTT
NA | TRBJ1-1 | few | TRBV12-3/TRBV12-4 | CASSLWMNTEAFF | TGTGCCAGCAGTTTGTGGATGAACACTGAAGCTTTCTTT
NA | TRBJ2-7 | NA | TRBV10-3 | CAISESTGTYEQYF | TGTGCCATCAGTGAGTCGACAGGAACCTACGAGCAGTACTTC
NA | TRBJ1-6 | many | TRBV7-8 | CASSLGWENSPLHF | TGTGCCAGCAGCTTAGGTTGGGAGAATTCACCCCTCCACTTT
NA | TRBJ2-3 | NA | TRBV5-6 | CASILSPGFGDTQYF | TGTGCCAGCATCCTGTCTCCGGGGTTTGGAGATACGCAGTATTTT
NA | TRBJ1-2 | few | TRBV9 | CASSPQIRGRDYGYTF | TGTGCCAGCAGCCCTCAGATAAGGGGCAGGGACTATGGCTACACCTTC
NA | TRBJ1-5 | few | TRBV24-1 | CATSESGRSNQPQHF | TGTGCCACCAGTGAGTCAGGGCGTAGCAATCAGCCCCAGCATTTT
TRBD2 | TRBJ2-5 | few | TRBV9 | CASSTTPGLARQETQYF | TGTGCCAGCAGTACAACCCCGGGACTAGCCCGCCAAGAGACCCAGTACTTC
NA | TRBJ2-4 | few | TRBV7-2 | CASSLGVGGVAKNIQYF | TGTGCCAGCAGCTTAGGGGTAGGGGGAGTAGCCAAAAACATTCAGTACTTC
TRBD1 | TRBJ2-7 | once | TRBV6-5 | CASSRTGGTVDEQYF | TGTGCCAGCAGTCGTACAGGGGGCACTGTCGACGAGCAGTACTTC
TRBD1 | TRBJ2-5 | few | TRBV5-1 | CASSLTTGMVTQYF | TGCGCCAGCAGCTTGACGACAGGGATGGTGACCCAGTACTTC
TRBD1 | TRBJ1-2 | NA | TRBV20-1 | CSARMGQEDPNYGYTF | TGCAGTGCTAGAATGGGACAGGAGGACCCAAACTATGGCTACACCTTC
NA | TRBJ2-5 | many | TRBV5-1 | CASSGGQIQETQYF | TGCGCCAGCAGCGGCGGACAGATACAAGAGACCCAGTACTTC